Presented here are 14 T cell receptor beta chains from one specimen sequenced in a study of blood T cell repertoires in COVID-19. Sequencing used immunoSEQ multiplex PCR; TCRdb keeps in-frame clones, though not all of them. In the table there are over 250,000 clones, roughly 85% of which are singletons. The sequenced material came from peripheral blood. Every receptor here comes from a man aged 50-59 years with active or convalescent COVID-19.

CDR3 loop: CASSSIHSGTSGRYNEQFF. The CDR3 DNA reads as TGTGCCAGCAGCTCCATCCATTCCGGGACTAGCGGGAGGTACAATGAGCAGTTCTTC. The rearrangement links TRBV7-2 to TRBJ2-1; TRBD2 agrees at 15 bases. The CDR3 covers 19 residues. J lost 4 bases, V lost 4 bases, and 11 bases had no gene match. Germline V gives CDR1 SGHTA, CDR2 FQGNSA.

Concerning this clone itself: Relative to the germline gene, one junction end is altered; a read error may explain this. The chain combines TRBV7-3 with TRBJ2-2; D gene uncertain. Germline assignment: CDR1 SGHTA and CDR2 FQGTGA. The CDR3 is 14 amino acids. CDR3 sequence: CASSLTAKTGELFF. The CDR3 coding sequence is TGTGCCAGCAGCTTAACTGCGAAAACCGGGGAGCTGTTTTTT.

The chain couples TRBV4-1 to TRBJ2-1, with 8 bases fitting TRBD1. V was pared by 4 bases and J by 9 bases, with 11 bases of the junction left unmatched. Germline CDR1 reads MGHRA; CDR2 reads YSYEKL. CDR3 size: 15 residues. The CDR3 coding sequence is TGCGCCAGCAGCCTCGGACAGGGAGGATTCAGTGAGCAGTTCTTC. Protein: CASSLGQGGFSEQFF.

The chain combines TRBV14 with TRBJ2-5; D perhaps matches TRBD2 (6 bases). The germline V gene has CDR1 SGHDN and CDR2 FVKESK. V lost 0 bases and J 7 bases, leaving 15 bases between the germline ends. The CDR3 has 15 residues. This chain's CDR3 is CASSQDMRGHGTQYF. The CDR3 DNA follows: TGTGCCAGCAGCCAAGATATGCGGGGTCATGGGACCCAGTACTTC.

CDR3 in DNA: TGTGCCAGCAGCCCGGGGCGAGGGGGCTCACCCCTCCACTTT. Translation gives CASSPGRGGSPLHF. The chain recombines TRBV6-6 with TRBJ1-6; TRBD1 matches at 7 bases. CDR3 size: 14 residues. V lost 6 bases and J lost 10; bases outside the gene matches: 9. Germline-derived CDR1 and CDR2 are MNHNY and SVGAGI (reference sequence).

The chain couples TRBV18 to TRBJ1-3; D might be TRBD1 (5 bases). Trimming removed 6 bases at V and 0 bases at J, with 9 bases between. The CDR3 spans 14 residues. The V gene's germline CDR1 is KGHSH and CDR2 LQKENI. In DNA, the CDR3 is TGTGCCAGCTCCGACAGTCACTCTGGAAACACCATATATTTT. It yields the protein CASSDSHSGNTIYF.

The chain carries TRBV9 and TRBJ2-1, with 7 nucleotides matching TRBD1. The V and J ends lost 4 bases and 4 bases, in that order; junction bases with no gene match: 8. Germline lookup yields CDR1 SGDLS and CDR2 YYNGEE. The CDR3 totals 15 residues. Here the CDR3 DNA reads TGTGCCAGCAGCCTTTCCGGGACAGATTACAATGAGCAGTTCTTC. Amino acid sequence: CASSLSGTDYNEQFF. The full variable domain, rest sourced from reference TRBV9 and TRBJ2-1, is DSGVTQTPKHLITATGQRVTLRCSPRSGDLSVYWYQQSLDQGLQFLIQYYNGEERAKGNILERFSAQQFPDLHSELNLSSLELGDSALYFCASSLSGTDYNEQFFGPGTRLTVL.

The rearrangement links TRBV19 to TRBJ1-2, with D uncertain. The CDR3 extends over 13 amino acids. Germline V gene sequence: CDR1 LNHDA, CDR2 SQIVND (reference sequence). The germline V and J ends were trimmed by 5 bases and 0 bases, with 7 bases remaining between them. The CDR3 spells CASSFGANYGYTF. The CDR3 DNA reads TGTGCCAGTAGTTTCGGGGCTAACTATGGCTACACCTTC.

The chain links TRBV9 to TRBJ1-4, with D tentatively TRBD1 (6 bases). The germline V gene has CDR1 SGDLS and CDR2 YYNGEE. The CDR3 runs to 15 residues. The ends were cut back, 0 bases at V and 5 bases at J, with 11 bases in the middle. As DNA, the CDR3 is TGTGCCAGCAGCGTAGCGGGACAAAGAAATGAAAAACTGTTTTTT. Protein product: CASSVAGQRNEKLFF.

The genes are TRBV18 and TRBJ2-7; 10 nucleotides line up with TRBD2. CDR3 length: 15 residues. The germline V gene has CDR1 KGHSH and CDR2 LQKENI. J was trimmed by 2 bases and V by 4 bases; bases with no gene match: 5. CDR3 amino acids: CASSQGLAVTYEQYF. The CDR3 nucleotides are TGTGCCAGCTCACAAGGACTAGCGGTTACCTACGAGCAGTACTTC.

As DNA, the CDR3 is TGTGCCAGCAGCGTACAGGGTGCAGATACGCAGTATTTT. This codes for CASSVQGADTQYF. V is TRBV9 and J is TRBJ2-3; D possibly corresponds to TRBD1 (5 bases). Germline loops: CDR1 SGDLS, CDR2 YYNGEE. The ends were cut back, 1 base at V and 4 bases at J, with 7 bases in the middle. CDR3 size: 13 residues.

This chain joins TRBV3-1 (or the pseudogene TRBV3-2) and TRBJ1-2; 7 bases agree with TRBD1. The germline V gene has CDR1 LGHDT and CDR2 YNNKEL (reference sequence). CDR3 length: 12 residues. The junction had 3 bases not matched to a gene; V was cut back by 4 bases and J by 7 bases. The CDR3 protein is CASSRDRSGYTF. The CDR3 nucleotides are TGTGCCAGCAGCCGGGACAGATCTGGCTACACCTTC.

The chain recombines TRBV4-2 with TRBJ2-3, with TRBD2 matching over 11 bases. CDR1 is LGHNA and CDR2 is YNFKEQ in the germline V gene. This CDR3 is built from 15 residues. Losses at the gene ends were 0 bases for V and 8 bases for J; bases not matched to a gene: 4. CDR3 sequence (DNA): TGTGCCAGCAGCCAAGAGGGGACTAGCGGCCGTACGCAGTATTTT. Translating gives CASSQEGTSGRTQYF.

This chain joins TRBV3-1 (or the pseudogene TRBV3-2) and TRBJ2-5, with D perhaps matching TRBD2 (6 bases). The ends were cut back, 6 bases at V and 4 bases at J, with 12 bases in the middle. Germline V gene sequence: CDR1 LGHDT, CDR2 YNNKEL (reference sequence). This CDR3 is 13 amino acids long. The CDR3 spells CASRMSGLETQYF. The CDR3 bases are TGTGCCAGCAGGATGAGCGGGTTAGAGACCCAGTACTTC.